This TCR beta chain appears in the sequencing data of a study of shared clonotypes between healthy human individuals. Study context: With ages of 18 to 49, the donors were a couple of women and three men. Overall study results and limits: Naive subsets usually exceeded memory subsets in estimated richness. The study's rarefaction showed incomplete sorted-subset sequencing despite large depth.

Regarding this clone: Its target is unknown.

Naive CD8 cells comprised CD45RO-negative, CCR7-positively selected cells, excluding terminally differentiated effector memory CD45RA+ cells. The data were produced by immunoSEQ multiplex PCR, yet TCRdb's version contains in-frame clones alone and is incomplete. The table lists 1.5 million to 2.5 million clones, approximately 94% of them singletons. The germline V gene encodes CDR1 MNHEY and CDR2 SVGAGI. The V gene end was trimmed by 5 bases and the J gene end by 6 bases; junction bases not matched to a gene: 6. This CDR3 has 13 residues. The sample comprised naive CD8+ T cells sorted from blood. The gene calls are TRBV6-5 and TRBJ1-1; 7 nucleotides agree with TRBD1. This receptor was taken from a man younger than 30 in good health. CDR3 DNA sequence: TGTGCCAGCAGTGATCAGGGGGAGGCTGAAGCTTTCTTT. Translation gives CASSDQGEAEAFF.